This passage covers 7 T cell receptor beta chains from one sample sequenced in a study of blood T cells in healthy people across ages. The authors ran a second PCR of about 6 to 11 cycles using a sample-barcoded 5' primer and a J-beta primer mix. TCRdb fed the 5' RACE reads into MiXCR, producing one record per CDR3 protein. The sample lists roughly 680,000 distinct CDR3 sequences, approximately 50% seen once, with around a third in the top ten. Sequenced: blood. The source of these receptors is a woman aged 55-70 years in good health.

The V call is TRBV12-3 or TRBV12-4, the J call TRBJ2-6, with D possibly TRBD1 on 5 matching bases. Trimming pared 5 bases from V and 3 bases from J, leaving 14 bases between. The CDR3 totals 16 residues. Here the CDR3 reads CASSRQGAYGANVLTF. The CDR3, as DNA: TGTGCCAGCAGTCGACAAGGGGCCTATGGGGCCAACGTCCTGACTTTC.

The chain combines TRBV12-3 or TRBV12-4 with TRBJ1-1, with D unresolved. The V end was cut by 3 bases, the J end by 5 bases, with 7 bases between. The CDR3 runs to 12 residues. This CDR3 reads CASSFSQTEAFF. DNA for the CDR3: TGTGCCAGCAGTTTTTCCCAGACTGAAGCTTTCTTT.

This clonotype was detected only a few times. The J gene is TRBJ1-4, the V gene TRBV29-1, with D perhaps TRBD1 (5 bases). This CDR3 is built from 13 residues. Germline V gives CDR1 SQVTM, CDR2 ANQGSEA. Between the trimmed V and J ends, which lost 5 bases and 5 bases, there was a span of 12 bases. CDR3 in DNA: TGCAGCGTTCGCGGGGGATCGAATGAAAAACTGTTTTTT. This translates into CSVRGGSNEKLFF.

This clonotype was seen only a few times. In DNA, the CDR3 is TGTGCCACCAGCGCGGACAGAATAAGCTCCTACGAGCAGTACTTC. Its protein is CATSADRISSYEQYF. This chain links TRBV15 with TRBJ2-7; weak D call: TRBD1 (6 bases). Germline V lookup: CDR1 LNHNV, CDR2 YYDKDF (reference sequence). V was trimmed by 5 bases and J by 0 bases, leaving 14 bases between them. The CDR3 is 15 amino acids.

V is TRBV28 and J is TRBJ2-5; 10 bases map to TRBD2. Germline loops: CDR1 MDHEN, CDR2 SYDVKM. V trimming: 7 bases; J trimming: 5 bases; junction bases outside the gene matches: 10. CDR3 length: 15 residues. The CDR3 nucleotides are TGTGCCAGCATCACACCTAGCGGGAGCGGGGAGACCCAGTACTTC. Amino acid sequence: CASITPSGSGETQYF.

The chain is built from TRBV30 and TRBJ1-1, with D maybe TRBD1 (5 bases). Trimming took 0 bases from V and 0 from J, leaving 8 bases between them. The CDR3 extends over 14 amino acids. The germline CDR1 and CDR2 sequences are GTSNPN and SVGIG (reference sequence). DNA for the CDR3: TGTGCCTGGAGTGTCCGAGGGGTGAACACTGAAGCTTTCTTT. This translates into CAWSVRGVNTEAFF.

This clonotype was counted a few times. CDR3 region: CASSLGYRSTDTQYF. The CDR3 DNA sequence: TGTGCCAGCAGCTTAGGGTACAGGAGCACAGATACGCAGTATTTT. The chain links TRBV7-2 to TRBJ2-3, with D tentatively TRBD1 (5 bases). V lost 1 base and J 0 bases, leaving 8 bases between the germline ends. The length of the CDR3 is 15 residues. Germline loops: CDR1 SGHTA, CDR2 FQGNSA. Full variable domain (outside the CDR3, taken from reference TRBV7-2 and TRBJ2-3): GAGVSQSPSNKVTEKGKDVELRCDPISGHTALYWYRQSLGQGLEFLIYFQGNSAPDKSGLPSDRFSAERTGGSVSTLTIQRTQQEDSAVYLCASSLGYRSTDTQYFGPGTRLTVL.